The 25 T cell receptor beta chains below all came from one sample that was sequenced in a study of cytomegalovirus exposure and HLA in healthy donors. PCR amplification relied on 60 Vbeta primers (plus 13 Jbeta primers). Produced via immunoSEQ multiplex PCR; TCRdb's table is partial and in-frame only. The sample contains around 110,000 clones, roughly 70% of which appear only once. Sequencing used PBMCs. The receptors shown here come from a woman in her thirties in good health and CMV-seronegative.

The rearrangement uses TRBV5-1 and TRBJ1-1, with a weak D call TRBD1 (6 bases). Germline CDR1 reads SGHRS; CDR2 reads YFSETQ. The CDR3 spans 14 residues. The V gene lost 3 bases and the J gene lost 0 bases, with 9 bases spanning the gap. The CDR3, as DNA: TGCGCCAGCAGCTACGCAGGGGTGAACACTGAAGCTTTCTTT. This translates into CASSYAGVNTEAFF.

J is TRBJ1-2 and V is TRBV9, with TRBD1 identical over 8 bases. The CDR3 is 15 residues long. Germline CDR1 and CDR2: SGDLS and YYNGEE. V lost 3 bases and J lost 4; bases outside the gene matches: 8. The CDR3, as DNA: TGTGCCAGCAGCGCCGGACAGGGAGTGGTCTATGGCTACACCTTC. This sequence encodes CASSAGQGVVYGYTF.

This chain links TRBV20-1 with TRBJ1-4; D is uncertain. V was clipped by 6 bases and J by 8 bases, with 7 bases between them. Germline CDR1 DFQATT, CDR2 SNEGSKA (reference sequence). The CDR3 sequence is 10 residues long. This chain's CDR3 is CSAYREKLFF. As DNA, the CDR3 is TGCAGTGCCTATCGAGAAAAACTGTTTTTT.

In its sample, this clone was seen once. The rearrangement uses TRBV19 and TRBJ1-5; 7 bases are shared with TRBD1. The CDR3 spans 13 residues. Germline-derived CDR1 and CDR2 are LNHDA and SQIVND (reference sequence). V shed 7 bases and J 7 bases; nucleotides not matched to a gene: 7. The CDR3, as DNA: TGTGCCAGTAAAGGTACAGGGGAACAGCCCCAGCATTTT. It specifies CASKGTGEQPQHF.

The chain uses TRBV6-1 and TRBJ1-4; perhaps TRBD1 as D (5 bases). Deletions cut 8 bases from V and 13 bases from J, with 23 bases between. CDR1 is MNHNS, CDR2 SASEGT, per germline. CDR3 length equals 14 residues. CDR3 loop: CASAPTVGGLGLFF. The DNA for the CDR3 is TGTGCCAGCGCGCCCACCGTGGGGGGATTAGGACTGTTTTTT.

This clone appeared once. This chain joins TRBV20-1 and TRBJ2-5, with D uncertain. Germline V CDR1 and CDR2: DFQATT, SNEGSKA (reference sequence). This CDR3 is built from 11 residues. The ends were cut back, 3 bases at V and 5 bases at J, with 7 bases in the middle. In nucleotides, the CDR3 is TGCAGTGCTAGGAAGAGTGAGACCCAGTACTTC. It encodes CSARKSETQYF.

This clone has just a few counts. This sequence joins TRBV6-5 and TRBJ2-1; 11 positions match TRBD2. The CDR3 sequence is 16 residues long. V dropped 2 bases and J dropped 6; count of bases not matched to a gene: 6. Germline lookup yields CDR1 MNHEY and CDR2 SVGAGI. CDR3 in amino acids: CASSYTGLAGRNEQFF. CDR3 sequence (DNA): TGTGCCAGCAGTTACACAGGACTAGCGGGTCGCAATGAGCAGTTCTTC.

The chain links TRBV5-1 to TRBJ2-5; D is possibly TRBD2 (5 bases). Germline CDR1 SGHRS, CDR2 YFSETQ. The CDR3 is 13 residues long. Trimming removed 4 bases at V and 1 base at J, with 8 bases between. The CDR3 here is CASSPGVQETQYF. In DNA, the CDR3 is TGCGCCAGCAGCCCCGGGGTCCAAGAGACCCAGTACTTC.

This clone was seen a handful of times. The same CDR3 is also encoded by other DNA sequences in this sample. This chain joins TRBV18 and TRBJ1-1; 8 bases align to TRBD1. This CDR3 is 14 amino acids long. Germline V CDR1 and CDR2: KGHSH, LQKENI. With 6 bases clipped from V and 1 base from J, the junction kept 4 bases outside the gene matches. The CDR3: CASSPGTGNTEAFF. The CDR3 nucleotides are TGTGCCAGCTCCCCCGGGACAGGGAACACTGAAGCTTTCTTT.

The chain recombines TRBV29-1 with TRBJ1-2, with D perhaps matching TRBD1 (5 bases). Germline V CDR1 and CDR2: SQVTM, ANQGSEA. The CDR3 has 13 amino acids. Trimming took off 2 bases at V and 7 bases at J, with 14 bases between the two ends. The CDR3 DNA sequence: TGCAGCGTTGAAACGCTGGGGAGGGGTGGCTACACCTTC. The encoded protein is CSVETLGRGGYTF.

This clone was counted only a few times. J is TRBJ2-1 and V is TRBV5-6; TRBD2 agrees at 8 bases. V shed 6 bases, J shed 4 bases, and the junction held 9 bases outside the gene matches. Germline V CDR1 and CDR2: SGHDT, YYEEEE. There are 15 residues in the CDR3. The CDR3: CASNPTSGPYNEQFF. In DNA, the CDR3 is TGTGCCAGCAACCCCACTAGCGGACCGTACAATGAGCAGTTCTTC.

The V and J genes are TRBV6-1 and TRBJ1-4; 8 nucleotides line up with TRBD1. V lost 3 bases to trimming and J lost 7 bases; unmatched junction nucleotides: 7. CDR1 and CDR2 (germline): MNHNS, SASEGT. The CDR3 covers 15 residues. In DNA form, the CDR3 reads TGTGCCAGCAGTGACAGGGGGCAGGCTGGTGAAAAACTGTTTTTT. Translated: CASSDRGQAGEKLFF.

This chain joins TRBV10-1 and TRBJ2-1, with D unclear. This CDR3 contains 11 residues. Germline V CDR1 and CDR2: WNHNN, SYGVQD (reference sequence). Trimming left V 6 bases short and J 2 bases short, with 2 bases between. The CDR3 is CASSTYNEQFF. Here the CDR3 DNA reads TGCGCCAGCAGCACCTACAATGAGCAGTTCTTC.

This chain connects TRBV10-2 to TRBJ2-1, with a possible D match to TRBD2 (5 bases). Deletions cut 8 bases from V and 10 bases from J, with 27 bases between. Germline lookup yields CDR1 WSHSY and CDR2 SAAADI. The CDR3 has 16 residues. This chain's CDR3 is CASGSHEPGRDNEQFF. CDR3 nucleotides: TGCGCCAGCGGTTCTCACGAACCGGGGAGAGATAACGAGCAGTTCTTC.

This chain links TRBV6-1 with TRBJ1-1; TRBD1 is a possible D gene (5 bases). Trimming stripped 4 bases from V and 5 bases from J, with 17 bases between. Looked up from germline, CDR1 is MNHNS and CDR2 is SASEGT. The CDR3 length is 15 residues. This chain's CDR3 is CASSARDSYRTEAFF. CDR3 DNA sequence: TGTGCCAGCAGTGCGCGGGACTCATATCGGACTGAAGCTTTCTTT.

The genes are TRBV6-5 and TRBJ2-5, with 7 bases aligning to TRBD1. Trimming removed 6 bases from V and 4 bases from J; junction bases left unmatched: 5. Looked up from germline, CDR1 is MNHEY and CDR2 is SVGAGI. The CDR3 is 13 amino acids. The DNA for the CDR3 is TGTGCCAGCAGGTCGACAGGGAGAGAGACCCAGTACTTC. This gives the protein CASRSTGRETQYF.

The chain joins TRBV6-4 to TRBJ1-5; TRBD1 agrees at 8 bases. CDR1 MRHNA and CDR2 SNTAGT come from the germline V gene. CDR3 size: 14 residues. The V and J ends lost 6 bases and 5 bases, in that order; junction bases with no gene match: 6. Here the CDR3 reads CASREDRDHQPQHF. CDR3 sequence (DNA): TGTGCCAGCAGGGAGGACAGGGACCATCAGCCCCAGCATTTT.

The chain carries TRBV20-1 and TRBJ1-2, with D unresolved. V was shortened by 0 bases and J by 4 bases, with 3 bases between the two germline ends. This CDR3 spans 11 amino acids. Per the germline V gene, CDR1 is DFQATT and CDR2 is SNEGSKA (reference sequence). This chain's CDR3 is CSARDSYGYTF. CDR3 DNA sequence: TGCAGTGCTAGAGACTCCTATGGCTACACCTTC.

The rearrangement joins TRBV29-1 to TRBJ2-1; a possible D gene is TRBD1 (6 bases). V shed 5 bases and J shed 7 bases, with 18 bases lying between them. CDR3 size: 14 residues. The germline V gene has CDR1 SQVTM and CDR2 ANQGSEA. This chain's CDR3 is CSVPGVTTRNEQFF. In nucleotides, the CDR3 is TGCAGCGTTCCAGGGGTCACAACTAGGAATGAGCAGTTCTTC.

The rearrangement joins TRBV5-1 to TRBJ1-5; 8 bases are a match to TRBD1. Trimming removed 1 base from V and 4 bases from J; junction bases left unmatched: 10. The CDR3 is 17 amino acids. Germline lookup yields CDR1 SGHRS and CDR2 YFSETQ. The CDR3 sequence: CASSLTGGHGINQPQHF. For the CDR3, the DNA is TGCGCCAGCAGCTTGACAGGGGGACACGGAATAAATCAGCCCCAGCATTTT. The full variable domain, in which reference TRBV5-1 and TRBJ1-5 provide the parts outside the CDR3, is KAGVTQTPRYLIKTRGQQVTLSCSPISGHRSVSWYQQTPGQGLQFLFEYFSETQRNKGNFPGRFSGRQFSNSRSEMNVSTLELGDSALYLCASSLTGGHGINQPQHFGDGTRLSIL.

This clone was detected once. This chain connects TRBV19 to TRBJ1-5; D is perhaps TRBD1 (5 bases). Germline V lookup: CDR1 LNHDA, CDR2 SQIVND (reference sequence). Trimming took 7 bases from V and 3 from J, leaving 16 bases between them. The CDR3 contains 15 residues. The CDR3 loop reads CASTDSGAFNQPQHF. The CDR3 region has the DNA TGTGCCAGTACGGATAGCGGGGCGTTCAATCAGCCCCAGCATTTT.

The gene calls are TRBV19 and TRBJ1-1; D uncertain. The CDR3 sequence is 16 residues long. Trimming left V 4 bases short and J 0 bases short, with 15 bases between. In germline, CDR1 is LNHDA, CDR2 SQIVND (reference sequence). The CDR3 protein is CASSTPAVRMNTEAFF. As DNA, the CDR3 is TGTGCCAGTAGTACCCCAGCGGTCCGCATGAACACTGAAGCTTTCTTT.

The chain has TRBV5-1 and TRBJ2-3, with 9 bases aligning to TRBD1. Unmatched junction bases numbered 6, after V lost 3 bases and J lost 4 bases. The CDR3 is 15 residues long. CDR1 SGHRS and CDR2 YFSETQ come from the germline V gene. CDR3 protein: CASSSGTGKADTQYF. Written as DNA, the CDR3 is TGCGCCAGCAGCTCGGGGACAGGGAAGGCAGATACGCAGTATTTT.

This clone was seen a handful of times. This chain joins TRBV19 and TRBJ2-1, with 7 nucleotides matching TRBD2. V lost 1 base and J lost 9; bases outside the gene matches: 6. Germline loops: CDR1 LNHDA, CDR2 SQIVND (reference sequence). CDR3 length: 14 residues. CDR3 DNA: TGTGCCAGTAGTATAGCCCCAAGCGGGACTGAGCAGTTCTTC. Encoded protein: CASSIAPSGTEQFF.

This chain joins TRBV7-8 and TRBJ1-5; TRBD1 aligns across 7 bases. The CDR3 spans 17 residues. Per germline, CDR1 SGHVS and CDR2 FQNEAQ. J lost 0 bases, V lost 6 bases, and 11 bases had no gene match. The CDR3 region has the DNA TGTGCCAGCAGTAGTAGGACAGGTCACTATAGCAATCAGCCCCAGCATTTT. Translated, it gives CASSSRTGHYSNQPQHF. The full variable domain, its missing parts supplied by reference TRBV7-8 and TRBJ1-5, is GAGVSQSPRYKVAKRGQDVALRCDPISGHVSLFWYQQALGQGPEFLTYFQNEAQLDKSGLPSDRFFAERPEGSVSTLKIQRTQQEDSAVYLCASSSRTGHYSNQPQHFGDGTRLSIL.